The source of this TCR beta chain is a study of Tregs in tolerant kidney transplant recipients. Study overall: The nonmyeloablative bone marrow transplants came from related graft donors, with transient mixed chimerism.

Turning to this clone: The antigen remains undetermined.

General study points: For some patients, primers changed over time, blocking nucleotide-level comparison. Tolerant patients' donor-specific Tregs expanded beyond overall Tregs, suggesting antigen-driven growth.

V was clipped by 6 bases and J by 9 bases; unmatched bases: 11. CDR1 and CDR2 from the germline V gene are LGHNA and YNFKEQ. The CDR3 covers 14 residues. Assay: immunoSEQ multiplex PCR; the TCRdb copy retains only in-frame clones and omits some. The data show more than 60,000 clones, with 95% to 98% seen just once and around 0.51% held by the top ten. The sequences come from CD4+ T cells from blood, collected before the transplant. The clonotype was recovered from a human donor who received a combined kidney and bone marrow transplant. This sequence joins TRBV4-2 and TRBJ1-5; the match to TRBD1 covers 7 bases. CDR3 sequence (DNA): TGTGCCAGCAGTCCTATCGACAGGGAAGGGCCCCAGCATTTT. Translated: CASSPIDREGPQHF.